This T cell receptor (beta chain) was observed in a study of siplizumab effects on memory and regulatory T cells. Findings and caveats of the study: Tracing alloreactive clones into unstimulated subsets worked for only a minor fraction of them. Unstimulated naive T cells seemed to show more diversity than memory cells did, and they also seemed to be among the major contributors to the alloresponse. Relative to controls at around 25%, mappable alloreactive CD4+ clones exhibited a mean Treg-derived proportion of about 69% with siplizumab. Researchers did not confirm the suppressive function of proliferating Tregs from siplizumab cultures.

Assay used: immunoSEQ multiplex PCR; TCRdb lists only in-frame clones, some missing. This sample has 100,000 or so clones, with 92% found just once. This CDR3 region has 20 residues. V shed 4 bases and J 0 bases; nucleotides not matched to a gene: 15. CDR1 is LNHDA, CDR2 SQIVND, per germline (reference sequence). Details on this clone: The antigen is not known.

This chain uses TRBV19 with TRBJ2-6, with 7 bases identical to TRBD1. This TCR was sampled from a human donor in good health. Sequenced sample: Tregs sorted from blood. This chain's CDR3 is CASSSIASGQAHSGANVLTF. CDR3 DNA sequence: TGTGCCAGTAGTAGTATAGCCTCAGGACAGGCGCACTCTGGGGCCAACGTCCTGACTTTC. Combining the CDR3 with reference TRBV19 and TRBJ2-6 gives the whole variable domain DGGITQSPKYLFRKEGQNVTLSCEQNLNHDAMYWYRQDPGQGLRLIYYSQIVNDFQKGDIAEGYSVSREKKESFPLTVTSAQKNPTAFYLCASSSIASGQAHSGANVLTFGAGSRLTVL.